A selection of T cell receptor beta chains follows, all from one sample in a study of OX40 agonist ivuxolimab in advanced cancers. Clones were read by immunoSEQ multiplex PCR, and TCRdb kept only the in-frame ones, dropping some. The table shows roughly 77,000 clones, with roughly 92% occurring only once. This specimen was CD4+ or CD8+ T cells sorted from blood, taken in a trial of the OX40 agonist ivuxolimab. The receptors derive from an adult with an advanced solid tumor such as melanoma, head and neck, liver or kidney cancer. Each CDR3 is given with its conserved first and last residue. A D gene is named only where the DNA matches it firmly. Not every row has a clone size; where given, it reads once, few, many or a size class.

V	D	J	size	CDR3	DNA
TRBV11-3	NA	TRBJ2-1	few	CASRPQGLDEQFF	TGTGCCAGCAGACCACAGGGTCTCGATGAGCAGTTCTTC
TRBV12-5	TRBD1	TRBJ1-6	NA	CASGPPGTGNSPLHF	TGTGCTAGTGGTCCTCCCGGGACAGGCAATTCACCCCTCCACTTT
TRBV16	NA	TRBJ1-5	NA	CASSQSGGSHQPQHF	TGTGCCAGCAGCCAATCGGGGGGCAGCCATCAGCCCCAGCATTTT
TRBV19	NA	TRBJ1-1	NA	CATSPGGLEGTEAFF	TGTGCCACCTCCCCCGGGGGCCTGGAAGGAACTGAAGCTTTCTTT
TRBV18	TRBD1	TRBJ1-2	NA	CASSKNRGPNYGYTF	TGTGCCAGCTCAAAAAACAGGGGGCCTAACTATGGCTACACCTTC
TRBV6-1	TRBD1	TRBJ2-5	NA	CASSAHRGQEKRETQYF	TGTGCCAGCAGTGCCCACAGGGGGCAGGAGAAGCGGGAGACCCAGTACTTC
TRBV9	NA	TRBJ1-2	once	CASSAQRARGVYGYTF	TGTGCCAGCAGCGCCCAGAGGGCCAGGGGCGTCTATGGCTACACCTTC
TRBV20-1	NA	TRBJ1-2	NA	CSGGSNYGYTF	TGCAGTGGTGGCTCTAACTATGGCTACACCTTC
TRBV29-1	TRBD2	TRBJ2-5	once	CSVEGAGGPRETQYF	TGCAGCGTTGAGGGAGCGGGAGGGCCACGGGAGACCCAGTACTTC
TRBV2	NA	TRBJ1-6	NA	CASSEALSSYNSPLHF	TGTGCCAGCAGTGAAGCGCTGAGCTCCTATAATTCACCCCTCCACTTT
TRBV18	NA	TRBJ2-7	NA	CASSPKDEQYF	TGTGCCAGCTCACCAAAAGACGAGCAGTACTTC
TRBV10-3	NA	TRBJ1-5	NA	CAISAEGGLNQPQHF	TGTGCCATCAGTGCTGAAGGGGGGCTAAATCAGCCCCAGCATTTT
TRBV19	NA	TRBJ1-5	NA	CASSIVASTSQGANQPQHF	TGTGCCAGTAGTATAGTAGCCTCAACCAGCCAAGGGGCGAATCAGCCCCAGCATTTT
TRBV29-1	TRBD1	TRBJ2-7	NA	CSVGTGQGAYYEQYF	TGCAGCGTTGGTACTGGACAGGGGGCTTACTACGAGCAGTACTTC
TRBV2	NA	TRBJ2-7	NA	CASQRTQFRGSYEQYF	TGTGCCAGCCAACGTACCCAGTTCCGCGGCTCCTACGAGCAGTACTTC
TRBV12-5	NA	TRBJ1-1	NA	CASGLTDRSRNTEAFF	TGTGCTAGTGGTTTGACAGACAGGAGCCGGAACACTGAAGCTTTCTTT
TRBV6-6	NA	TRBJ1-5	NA	CASRPPGGEEQPQHF	TGTGCCAGCAGACCCCCTGGAGGGGAGGAACAGCCCCAGCATTTT
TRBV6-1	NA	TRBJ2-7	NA	CASSEIGEGYEQYF	TGTGCCAGCAGTGAAATTGGTGAGGGCTACGAGCAGTACTTC
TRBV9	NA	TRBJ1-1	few	CASSVAQERNTEAFF	TGTGCCAGCAGCGTAGCACAGGAGAGGAACACTGAAGCTTTCTTT
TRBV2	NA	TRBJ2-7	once	CASKGTVNSYEQYF	TGTGCCAGCAAAGGGACGGTGAACTCCTACGAGCAGTACTTC
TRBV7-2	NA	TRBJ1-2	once	CASSLPPGDGYTF	TGTGCCAGCAGCTTACCCCCGGGCGATGGCTACACCTTC
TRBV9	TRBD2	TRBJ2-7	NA	CASSVGLAGVTSSYEQYF	TGTGCCAGCAGCGTAGGACTAGCGGGAGTTACTTCGTCCTACGAGCAGTACTTC